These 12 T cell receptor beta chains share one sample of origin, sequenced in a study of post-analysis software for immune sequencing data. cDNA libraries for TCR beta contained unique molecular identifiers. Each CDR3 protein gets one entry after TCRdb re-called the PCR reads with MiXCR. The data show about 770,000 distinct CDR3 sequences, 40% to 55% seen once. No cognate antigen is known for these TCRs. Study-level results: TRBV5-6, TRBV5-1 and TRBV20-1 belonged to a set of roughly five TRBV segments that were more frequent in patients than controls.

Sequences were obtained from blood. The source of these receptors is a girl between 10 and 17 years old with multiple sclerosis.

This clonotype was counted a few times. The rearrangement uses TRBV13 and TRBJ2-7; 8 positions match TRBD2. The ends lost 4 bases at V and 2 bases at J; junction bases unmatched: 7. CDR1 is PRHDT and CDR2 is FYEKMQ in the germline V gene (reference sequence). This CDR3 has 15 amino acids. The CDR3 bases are TGTGCCAGCAGCTCCGGCACTAGCGGTCCCTACGAGCAGTACTTC. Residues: CASSSGTSGPYEQYF.

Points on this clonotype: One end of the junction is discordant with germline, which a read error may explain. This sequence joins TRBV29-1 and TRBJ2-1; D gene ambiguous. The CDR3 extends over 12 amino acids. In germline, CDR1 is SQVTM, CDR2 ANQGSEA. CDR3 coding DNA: TGCAGCGAATCCAGGAGTGACAATGGGCAGTTCTTC. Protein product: CSESRSDNGQFF.

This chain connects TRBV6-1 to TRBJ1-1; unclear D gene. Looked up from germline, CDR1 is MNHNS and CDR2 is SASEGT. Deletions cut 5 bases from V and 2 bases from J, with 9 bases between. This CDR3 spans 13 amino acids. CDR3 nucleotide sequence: TGTGCCAGCAGTACATCCTCAAACACTGAAGCTTTCTTT. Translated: CASSTSSNTEAFF.

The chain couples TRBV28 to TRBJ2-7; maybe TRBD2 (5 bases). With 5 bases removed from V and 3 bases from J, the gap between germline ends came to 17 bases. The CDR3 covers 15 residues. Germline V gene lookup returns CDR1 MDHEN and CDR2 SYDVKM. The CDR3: CASSGLVGALYEQYF. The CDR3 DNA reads TGTGCCAGCAGTGGCTTGGTGGGAGCCCTCTACGAGCAGTACTTC.

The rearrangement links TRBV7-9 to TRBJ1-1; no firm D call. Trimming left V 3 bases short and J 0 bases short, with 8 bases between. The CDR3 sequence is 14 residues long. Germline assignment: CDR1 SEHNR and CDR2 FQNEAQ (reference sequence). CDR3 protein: CASSLGIMNTEAFF. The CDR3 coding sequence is TGTGCCAGCAGCTTGGGCATTATGAACACTGAAGCTTTCTTT.

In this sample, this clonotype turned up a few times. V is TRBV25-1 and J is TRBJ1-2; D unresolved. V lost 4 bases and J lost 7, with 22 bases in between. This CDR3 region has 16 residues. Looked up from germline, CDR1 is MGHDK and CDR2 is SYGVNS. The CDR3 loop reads CASSGVDGLSSGGYTF. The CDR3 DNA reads TGTGCCAGCAGTGGGGTTGATGGACTCAGTAGCGGTGGCTACACCTTC.

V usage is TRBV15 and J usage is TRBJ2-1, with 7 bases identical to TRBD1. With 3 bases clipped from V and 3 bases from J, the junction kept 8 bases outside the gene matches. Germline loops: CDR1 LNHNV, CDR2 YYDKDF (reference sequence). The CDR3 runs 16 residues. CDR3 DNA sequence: TGTGCCACCAGCAGTACCTGGACAGGAGACTACAATGAGCAGTTCTTC. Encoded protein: CATSSTWTGDYNEQFF.

The CDR3, as DNA: TGTGCCAGCAGTGAACCTGGGATTCATGGAAAAGCTTTCTTT. It codes for CASSEPGIHGKAFF. The chain employs TRBV25-1 and TRBJ1-1; D is unclear. Trimming pared 2 bases from V and 9 bases from J, leaving 16 bases between. CDR1 and CDR2 from the germline V gene are MGHDK and SYGVNS. The CDR3 sequence is 14 residues long.

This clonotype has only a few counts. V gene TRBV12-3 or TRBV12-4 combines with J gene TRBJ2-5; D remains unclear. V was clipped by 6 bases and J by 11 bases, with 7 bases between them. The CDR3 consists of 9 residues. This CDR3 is CASRKPQYF. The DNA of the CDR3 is TGTGCCAGCAGAAAGCCGCAGTACTTC.

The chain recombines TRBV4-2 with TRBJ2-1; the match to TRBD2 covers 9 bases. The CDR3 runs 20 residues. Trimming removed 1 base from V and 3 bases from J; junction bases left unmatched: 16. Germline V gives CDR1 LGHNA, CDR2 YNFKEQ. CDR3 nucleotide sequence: TGTGCCAGCAGCCAAGTGGCTAGCGGGAAGGTACCCGTTAACTACAATGAGCAGTTCTTC. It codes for CASSQVASGKVPVNYNEQFF.

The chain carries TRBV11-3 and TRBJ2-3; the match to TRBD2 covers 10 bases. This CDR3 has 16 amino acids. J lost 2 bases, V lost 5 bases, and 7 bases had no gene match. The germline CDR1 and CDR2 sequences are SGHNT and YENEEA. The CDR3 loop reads CASSLRTSGTTDTQYF. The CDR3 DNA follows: TGTGCCAGCAGCCTCAGGACTAGCGGAACCACAGATACGCAGTATTTT. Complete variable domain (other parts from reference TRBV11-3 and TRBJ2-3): EAGVVQSPRYKIIEKKQPVAFWCNPISGHNTLYWYLQNLGQGPELLIRYENEEAVDDSQLPKDRFSAERLKGVDSTLKIQPAELGDSAVYLCASSLRTSGTTDTQYFGPGTRLTVL.

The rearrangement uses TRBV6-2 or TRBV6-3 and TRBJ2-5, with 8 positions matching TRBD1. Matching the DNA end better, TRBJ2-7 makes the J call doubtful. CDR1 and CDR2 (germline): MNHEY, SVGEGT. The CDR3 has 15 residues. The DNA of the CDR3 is TGTGCCAGCAGTTACCCCGGGACAGGTGAATACGAGCAGTACTTC. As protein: CASSYPGTGEYEQYF.